This T cell receptor beta chain came from a study of beta chain features in type 1 diabetes (dated by TCRdb to the late 2010s). Turning to the overall study: Mean age, gender distribution, total cell number and subset yield were not different between patients and healthy donors. Regulatory and stem cell-like memory subsets were obtained from only 8 patients and roughly 8 healthy donors, while naive and central memory subsets were obtained from all 28 donors. A total of 85 million to 140 million sorted cells were examined across all samples, and the number of cells per subset was strongly correlated with RNA yield. In the study, TCRB repertoires of sorted circulating CD4+ T cell subsets from recently diagnosed type 1 diabetes patients were compared with those of matched healthy donors.

Each donor gave one peripheral blood draw, averaging about 100 mL, which was collected into heparinised tubes. A BD FACSAria II was used to sort naive, central memory, regulatory and stem cell-like memory CD4+ T cells with a panel that included CD45RO, CCR7, CD25, CD127, CD95 and CD27. Purity was above 98% for every sorted population. PBMCs were separated immediately by Lymphoprep density gradient centrifugation and were stained directly, without being cultured. Samples were stained and sorted in pairs, with one healthy donor and one patient per experiment, so that batch effects were minimized. V is pruned by 8 bases and J by 7 bases, leaving 14 bases of the junction without a gene match. For CDR1 and CDR2, the germline V gene (reference sequence) lists MNHNY and SVGAGI. There are 16 amino acids in the CDR3, from cysteine to phenylalanine inclusive. The retained sequence is limited to the CDR3, 48 bases, with the frame set at the first base.

Points on this clone: Its antigen specificity is not known. The sample holds no much larger clone one base away, and base qualities are not on file.

The research as a whole found: Shorter templates might have been favored by PCR, but patient and control samples were amplified and corrected together, so both groups would have been affected equally by any skew. Because cDNA rather than genomic DNA was sequenced, highly expressing activated cells could have been over-represented, although no difference in activation and CD3 levels was found between groups. Because the HLA sub-analyses included only small numbers of individuals, any influence of HLA type on TCRB rearrangement was left unresolved. Type 1 diabetes patients showed a moderate but significant shortening of TCRB CDR3 length in all four CD4+ subsets. At VDJ recombination sites, type 1 diabetes patients had fewer insertions and more deleted nucleotides, which implies abnormalities in thymic rearrangement. Naive, central memory and regulatory TCRB repertoires appeared to be more similar among patients than among healthy donors.

All of the isolated RNA was reverse transcribed with the High Capacity cDNA Reverse Transcription Kit, so expressed TCRB transcripts were sequenced. Deep immunoSEQ sequencing was performed on naive, central memory and regulatory T cell samples, with an average of around 3.4 million total reads per sample. Sorted cells were lysed in RLT buffer, and RNA was extracted using DNase-treated RNeasy Micro or Mini kits according to cell number. To prevent cross-contamination, each cell subset was processed individually, whereas patient and healthy donor samples were processed jointly. The immunoSEQ multiplex PCR was used to amplify TCRB sequences from cDNA, generating 87-bp fragments that spanned the CDR3 region. Sequencing of the amplicons was done on the Illumina HiSeq platform. In the source study's methods: Synthetic template baselines were used to correct PCR bias computationally, reads within Hamming distance 2 were collapsed together, and singletons that could not be merged were discarded. Reads were aligned to IMGT to assign V, D and J genes, CDR3 length, and insertions or deletions at six rearrangement sites. Within each subset, clonotype counts were normalized to sorted cell number, and only after that were true diversity and Gini coefficients computed with the tcR R package. The overlap coefficient, calculated on TCRB nucleotide sequences, was used to measure repertoire sharing. Out-of-frame TCRB sequences from naive cells were analyzed to stand in for the pre-selection repertoire. TCRdb mirrors the immuneACCESS table, restricted to in-frame sequences. Some clones are absent from its copies; in checked studies, under half trace to an unresolved V gene, and the reason for the others is unknown. V, J and clone size derive from that table, while D and trimming were established from the DNA sequence. In this sample the table shows 360,000 or so clones, roughly 21% of which occur a single time. The ten biggest clones cover around 0.045% of the sample.

The specimen was naive CD4+ T cells from blood. The cell subset or site label, as the study defines it: true naive CD4+ T cells. This receptor was obtained from a woman younger than 30 in good health. The V and J genes are TRBV6-6 and TRBJ1-6, and 7 junction bases match TRBD1. The CDR3 reads CASLTRPGQPNSPLHF. Here is the DNA: TGTGCCAGCCTTACTCGACCGGGACAGCCAAATTCACCCCTCCACTTT.